What follows are 21 T cell receptor beta chains derived from one specimen sequenced in a study of Ad26.COV2.S vaccination and SARS-CoV-2 variants (dated by TCRdb to the early 2020s). What this sample's treatment or condition label stands for: roughly 19 received Ad26.COV2.S at low or high dose, single or two shots; five or six received placebo; per-sample allocation not given. For vaccine and placebo recipients, the sequenced repertoires came from samples collected on day 63 after the first injection. Library prep was done by the immunoSEQ multiplex PCR assay. Entries here come from immuneACCESS through TCRdb and include only in-frame sequences with V and J called. Some clones fail to appear in such tables; in the studies checked, an unresolved V gene covers under half of the shortfall, and the cause of the remainder is unknown. Counted in this sample were hundreds of thousands of clones; 83% of them appeared once. The ten largest make up roughly 7.4% of the sample.

The source material was peripheral blood, sampled in a trial of Ad26.COV2.S vaccine versus placebo. Source of these receptors: a person aged 18-60 years who received the Ad26.COV2.S COVID-19 vaccine or a placebo.

CDR3 region: CASSRTVSGVGGYTF. In nucleotides, the CDR3 is TGTGCCAGCAGCCGGACCGTATCAGGGGTCGGGGGCTACACCTTC. V gene TRBV11-2 combines with J gene TRBJ1-2, with D tentatively TRBD1 (6 bases). Per the germline V gene, CDR1 is SGHAT and CDR2 is FQNNGV. CDR3 length: 15 amino acids. Trimming left V 5 bases short and J 8 bases short, with 21 bases between. The complete variable domain, with remaining parts taken from reference TRBV11-2 and TRBJ1-2, reads EAGVAQSPRYKIIEKRQSVAFWCNPISGHATLYWYQQILGQGPKLLIQFQNNGVVDDSQLPKDRFSAERLKGVDSTLKIQPAKLEDSAVYLCASSRTVSGVGGYTFGSGTRLTVV.

This clone appeared once. This chain uses TRBV29-1 with TRBJ1-2; 10 bases line up with TRBD1. V lost 5 bases and J lost 6; bases outside the gene matches: 6. Germline CDR1 reads SQVTM; CDR2 reads ANQGSEA. The CDR3 runs to 13 residues. In DNA, the CDR3 is TGCAGCGTTCGAGCCGGGACAGGGGATGGCTACACCTTC. The encoded protein is CSVRAGTGDGYTF. Filled out from reference TRBV29-1 and TRBJ1-2, the complete variable domain reads SAVISQKPSRDICQRGTSLTIQCQVDSQVTMMFWYRQQPGQSLTLIATANQGSEATYESGFVIDKFPISRPNLTFSTLTVSNMSPEDSSIYLCSVRAGTGDGYTFGSGTRLTVV.

The chain carries TRBV5-1 and TRBJ1-1; D ambiguous. There are 17 residues in the CDR3. V was pared by 6 bases and J by 1 base, with 22 bases between. The V gene's germline CDR1 is SGHRS and CDR2 YFSETQ. The CDR3 reads CASTHSPDEGRNTEAFF. CDR3 bases: TGCGCCAGCACCCACTCCCCAGACGAGGGAAGGAACACTGAAGCTTTCTTT.

J is TRBJ2-2 and V is TRBV4-3; D may match TRBD1 or TRBD2 (5 bases each). Germline CDR1 and CDR2: LGHNA and YSLEER. The ends were cut back, 4 bases at V and 6 bases at J, with 18 bases in the middle. This CDR3 is 16 amino acids long. CDR3: CASSLRPGRGAGELFF. DNA of the CDR3: TGCGCCAGCAGCCTTCGACCAGGGCGAGGGGCCGGGGAGCTGTTTTTT.

The V call is TRBV2, the J call TRBJ2-2; D call uncertain. The V end lost 5 bases, the J end lost 3 bases, and 10 bases lay between the germline ends. This CDR3 region has 14 residues. Germline V CDR1 and CDR2: SNHLY, FYNNEI. CDR3: CASSYDTYTGELFF. For the CDR3, the DNA is TGTGCCAGCAGTTACGACACTTACACCGGGGAGCTGTTTTTT.

The chain recombines TRBV30 with TRBJ2-3, with 11 nucleotides matching TRBD2. The junction had 7 bases not matched to a gene; V was cut back by 3 bases and J by 5 bases. Germline V CDR1 and CDR2: GTSNPN, SVGIG (reference sequence). The CDR3 spans 15 residues. DNA for the CDR3: TGTGCCTGGAGCCCCGGACTAGCGGGCCTAGATACGCAGTATTTT. Amino acid sequence: CAWSPGLAGLDTQYF. Filled out from reference TRBV30 and TRBJ2-3, the complete variable domain reads SQTIHQWPATLVQPVGSPLSLECTVEGTSNPNLYWYRQAAGRGLQLLFYSVGIGQISSEVPQNLSASRPQDRQFILSSKKLLLSDSGFYLCAWSPGLAGLDTQYFGPGTRLTVL.

The CDR3 reads CASSPTSGSQNEQFF. CDR3 sequence (DNA): TGTGCCAGCAGCCCGACTAGCGGGAGTCAGAATGAGCAGTTCTTC. The chain combines TRBV5-4 with TRBJ2-1; TRBD2 aligns across 12 bases. J gave up 7 bases and V 4 bases, and 6 bases lay outside the gene matches. Germline CDR1 and CDR2: SGHNT and YYREEE (reference sequence). The CDR3 covers 15 residues.

The table lists this clone with a count of one. The chain employs TRBV5-5 and TRBJ2-1; TRBD2 aligns across 13 bases. Germline V lookup: CDR1 SGHKS, CDR2 YYEKEE (reference sequence). The V segment lost 0 bases and the J segment 6 bases; nucleotides outside the gene matches: 12. This CDR3 has 19 amino acids. In nucleotides, the CDR3 is TGTGCCAGCAGCTTGGCCGGGACTAGCGGGGAAATCAGGAGCAATGAGCAGTTCTTC. Its translation: CASSLAGTSGEIRSNEQFF.

This clone showed up just once. CDR3 in amino acids: CASSQDRKSNQPQHF. Here the CDR3 DNA reads TGTGCCAGCAGTCAGGACAGGAAGAGCAATCAGCCCCAGCATTTT. V gene TRBV6-5 combines with J gene TRBJ1-5; TRBD1 agrees at 7 bases. This CDR3 comprises 15 residues. Trimming removed 5 bases from V and 1 base from J; junction bases left unmatched: 5. Germline CDR1 MNHEY, CDR2 SVGAGI.

The CDR3 DNA reads as TGTGCCAGCAGTGTACGGGCAGGCAATCAGCCCCAGCATTTT. Its translation: CASSVRAGNQPQHF. This rearrangement joins TRBV2 to TRBJ1-5; D ambiguous. This CDR3 has 14 amino acids. From germline, CDR1 is SNHLY and CDR2 FYNNEI. V was clipped by 4 bases and J by 2 bases, with 9 bases between them.

The CDR3 nucleotides are TGTGCCAGCAGCTTGGTCCAGAACTATGGCTACACCTTC. Its protein is CASSLVQNYGYTF. The J gene is TRBJ1-2, the V gene TRBV11-2; D is uncertain. Germline CDR1 SGHAT, CDR2 FQNNGV. The CDR3 is made up of 13 amino acids. The ends were cut back, 3 bases at V and 2 bases at J, with 7 bases in the middle.

This clone was picked up one time. The V gene is TRBV21-1, the J gene TRBJ1-1; no check of the table's D call, TRBD1, against the DNA was made. TRBV21-1 is recorded as a pseudogene. CDR3 length: 16 amino acids. The CDR3: CASSKLTGPGHTEAFF. The CDR3 DNA reads TGTGCCAGCAGCAAACTTACAGGGCCTGGACACACTGAAGCTTTCTTT.

This clone was seen just once. CDR3 region: CASSQVRTSGYTQYF. In nucleotides, the CDR3 is TGTGCCAGCAGCCAAGTCCGGACTAGCGGGTATACGCAGTATTTT. This sequence joins TRBV3-1 (or the pseudogene TRBV3-2) and TRBJ2-3, with 11 positions matching TRBD2. There are 15 residues in the CDR3. The V and J ends lost 1 base and 7 bases, in that order; junction bases with no gene match: 4. CDR1 is LGHDT, CDR2 YNNKEL, per germline (reference sequence).

This chain links TRBV6-2 or TRBV6-3 with TRBJ1-5; 8 nucleotides agree with TRBD1. V shed 5 bases and J 1 base; nucleotides not matched to a gene: 16. The length of the CDR3 is 19 residues. Germline V lookup: CDR1 MNHEY, CDR2 SVGEGT. Here the CDR3 DNA reads TGTGCCAGCAGTGGCGGACAGGGAGGGTCTCCGAGAAGCAATCAGCCCCAGCATTTT. Translation: CASSGGQGGSPRSNQPQHF.

The chain has TRBV7-9 and TRBJ1-3; 10 positions match TRBD1. CDR1 and CDR2 (germline): SEHNR, FQNEAQ (reference sequence). Unmatched junction bases numbered 6, after V lost 6 bases and J lost 4 bases. This CDR3 is built from 15 residues. The CDR3 DNA is TGTGCCAGCAGTTGGACAGGGGGGGAAGGAAACACCATATATTTT. The encoded protein is CASSWTGGEGNTIYF.

This chain uses TRBV29-1 with TRBJ1-4, with D perhaps matching TRBD1 (6 bases). The CDR3 loop spans 13 amino acids. The germline V and J ends were trimmed by 5 bases and 4 bases, with 11 bases remaining between them. Germline V lookup: CDR1 SQVTM, CDR2 ANQGSEA. The CDR3 loop is CSVLDSGNEKLFF. The CDR3 DNA sequence: TGCAGCGTTTTGGACAGCGGTAATGAAAAACTGTTTTTT.

This chain links TRBV19 with TRBJ2-6; 9 bases match TRBD1. The CDR3 runs 19 residues. The ends lost 3 bases at V and 2 bases at J; junction bases unmatched: 11. Germline CDR1 LNHDA, CDR2 SQIVND (reference sequence). CDR3 sequence: CASSILGPGTGPGANVLTF. CDR3 DNA sequence: TGTGCCAGTAGTATTCTCGGTCCCGGGACAGGGCCTGGGGCCAACGTCCTGACTTTC.

The genes are TRBV13 and TRBJ2-1, with D possibly being TRBD2 (6 bases). V was clipped by 1 base and J by 2 bases, with 9 bases between them. This CDR3 spans 15 amino acids. Germline-derived CDR1 and CDR2 are PRHDT and FYEKMQ (reference sequence). The CDR3 loop reads CASSLASEAYNEQFF. The CDR3, as DNA: TGTGCCAGCAGCTTAGCTAGCGAGGCCTACAATGAGCAGTTCTTC.

This chain joins TRBV10-3 and TRBJ2-7; D remains ambiguous. Trimming took off 4 bases at V and 4 bases at J, with 8 bases between the two ends. The CDR3 extends over 12 amino acids. Per germline, CDR1 ENHRY and CDR2 SYGVKD. CDR3 DNA: TGTGCCATCAGTGTTCAGGCGTACGAGCAGTACTTC. It is translated as CAISVQAYEQYF.

J is TRBJ2-5 and V is TRBV7-8; tentative D call: TRBD2 (6 bases). This CDR3 is 14 amino acids long. V dropped 2 bases and J dropped 2 bases, with 9 bases sitting between them. In germline, CDR1 is SGHVS, CDR2 FQNEAQ. The CDR3 DNA reads TGTGCCAGCAGCTTACTGGGGGGACAAGAGACCCAGTACTTC. The encoded protein is CASSLLGGQETQYF.

This chain uses TRBV6-6 with TRBJ1-2; 7 bases map to TRBD1. This CDR3 region has 17 residues. The germline gives CDR1 MNHNY, CDR2 SVGAGI (reference sequence). Germline trimming cut 5 bases from V and 0 bases from J; bases unmatched to any gene: 12. The CDR3 DNA follows: TGTGCCAGCAGTCGCGCCGGGACAGTACGATCTAACTATGGCTACACCTTC. Its protein is CASSRAGTVRSNYGYTF.